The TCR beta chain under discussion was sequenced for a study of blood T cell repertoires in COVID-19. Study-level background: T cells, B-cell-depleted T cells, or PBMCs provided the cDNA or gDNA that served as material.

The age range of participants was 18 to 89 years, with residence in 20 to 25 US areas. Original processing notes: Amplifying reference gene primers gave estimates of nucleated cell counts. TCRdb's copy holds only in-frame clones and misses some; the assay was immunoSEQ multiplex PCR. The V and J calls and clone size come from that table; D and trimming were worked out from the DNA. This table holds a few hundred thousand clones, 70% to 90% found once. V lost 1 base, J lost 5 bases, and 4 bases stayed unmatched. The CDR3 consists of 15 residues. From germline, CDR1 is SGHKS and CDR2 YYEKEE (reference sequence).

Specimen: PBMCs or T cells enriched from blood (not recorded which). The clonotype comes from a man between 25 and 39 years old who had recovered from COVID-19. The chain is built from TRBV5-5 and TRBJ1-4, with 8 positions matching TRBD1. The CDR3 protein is CASSLPDRVNEKLFF. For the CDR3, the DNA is TGTGCCAGCAGCTTGCCGGACAGGGTGAATGAAAAACTGTTTTTT. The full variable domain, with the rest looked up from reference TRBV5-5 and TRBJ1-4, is DAGVTQSPTHLIKTRGQQVTLRCSPISGHKSVSWYQQVLGQGPQFIFQYYEKEERGRGNFPDRFSARQFPNYSSELNVNALLLGDSALYLCASSLPDRVNEKLFFGSGTQLSVL.